The present T cell receptor beta chain was sequenced within a study of T cells in women clearing cervical HPV infection. Prevalent HPV16 infections were excluded; only incident single HPV16 infections included. The method was immunoSEQ multiplex PCR; TCRdb's version includes in-frame clones alone and lacks a portion of them. The sample's table shows roughly 22,000 clones. Trimming pared 9 bases from V and 1 base from J, leaving 16 bases between. The CDR3 contains 14 residues. The study, taken as a whole, reports: It is unknown whether associations predate infection; no effector/memory or HPV-specific sorting. CIN3+ cases had significantly higher TCR richness than controls; evenness did not differ. Richness differences could reflect unmeasured T-cell content per sample.

About this clone itself: Its antigen is currently unknown. The sequenced fragment ends 3 residues before the CDR3 boundary, so the rest is inferred from the germline J gene.

The TCR originated in a woman aged 18 to 69 with a cervical HPV16 infection that either progressed to CIN3+ or cleared (not recorded which). The chain has TRBV23-1 and TRBJ2-7; D is uncertain. TRBV23-1 is annotated as an ORF whose role is uncertain. The sample comprised blood buffy coat. The CDR3 loop reads CASRIGPASYEQYF. The CDR3 DNA, read in part, is TGCGCCAGTAGAATCGGTCCCGCTTCCTACGAG.